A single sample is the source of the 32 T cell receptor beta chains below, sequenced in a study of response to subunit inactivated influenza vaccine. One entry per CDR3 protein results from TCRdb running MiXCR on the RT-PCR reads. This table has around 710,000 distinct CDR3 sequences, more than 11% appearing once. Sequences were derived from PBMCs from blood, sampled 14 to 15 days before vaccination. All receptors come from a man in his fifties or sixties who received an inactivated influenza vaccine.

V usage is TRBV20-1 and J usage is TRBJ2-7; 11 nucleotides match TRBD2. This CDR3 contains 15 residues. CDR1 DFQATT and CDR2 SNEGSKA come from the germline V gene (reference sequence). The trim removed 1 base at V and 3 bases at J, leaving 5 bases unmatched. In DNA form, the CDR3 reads TGCAGTGCTAGAGCCGGGACTAGCGGTTACTACGAGCAGTACTTC. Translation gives CSARAGTSGYYEQYF.

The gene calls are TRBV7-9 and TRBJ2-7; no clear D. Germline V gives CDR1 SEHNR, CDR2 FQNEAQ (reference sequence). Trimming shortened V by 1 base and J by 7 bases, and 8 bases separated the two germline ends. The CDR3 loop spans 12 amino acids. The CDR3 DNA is TGTGCCAGCAGCTTAGGGGCAGTGGAGCAGTACTTC. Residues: CASSLGAVEQYF. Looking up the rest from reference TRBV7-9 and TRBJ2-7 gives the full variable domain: DTGVSQNPRHKITKRGQNVTFRCDPISEHNRLYWYRQTLGQGPEFLTYFQNEAQLEKSRLLSDRFSAERPKGSFSTLEIQRTEQGDSAMYLCASSLGAVEQYFGPGTRLTVT.

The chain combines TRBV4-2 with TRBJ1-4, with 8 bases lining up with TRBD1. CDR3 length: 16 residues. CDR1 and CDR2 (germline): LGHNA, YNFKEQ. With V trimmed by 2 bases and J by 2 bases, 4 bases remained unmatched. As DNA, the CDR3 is TGTGCCAGCAGCCAACTCGGGACAGGCACTAATGAAAAACTGTTTTTT. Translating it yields CASSQLGTGTNEKLFF.

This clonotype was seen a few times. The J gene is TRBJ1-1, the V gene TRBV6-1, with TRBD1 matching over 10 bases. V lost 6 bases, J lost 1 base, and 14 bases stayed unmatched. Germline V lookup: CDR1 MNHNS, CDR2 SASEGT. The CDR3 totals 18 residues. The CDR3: CASRPFTGTGVRNTEAFF. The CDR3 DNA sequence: TGTGCCAGCAGGCCCTTTACCGGGACAGGGGTGAGGAACACTGAAGCTTTCTTT.

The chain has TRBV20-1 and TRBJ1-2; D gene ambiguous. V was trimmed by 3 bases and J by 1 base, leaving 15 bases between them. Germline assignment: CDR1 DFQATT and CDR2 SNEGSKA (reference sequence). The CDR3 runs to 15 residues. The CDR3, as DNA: TGCAGTGCTAGGAGTAAGGCCAACCATAACTATGGCTACACCTTC. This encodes CSARSKANHNYGYTF.

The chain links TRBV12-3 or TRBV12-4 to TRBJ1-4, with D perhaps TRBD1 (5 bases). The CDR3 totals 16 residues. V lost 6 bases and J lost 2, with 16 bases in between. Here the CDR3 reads CASSLRRGTTNEKLFF. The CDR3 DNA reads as TGTGCCAGCAGCCTTCGAAGAGGGACTACTAATGAAAAACTGTTTTTT.

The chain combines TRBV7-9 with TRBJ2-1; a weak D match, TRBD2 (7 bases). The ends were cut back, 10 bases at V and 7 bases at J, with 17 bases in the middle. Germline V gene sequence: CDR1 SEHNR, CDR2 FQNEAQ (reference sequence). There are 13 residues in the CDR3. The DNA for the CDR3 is TGTGCCATTGGGGGGGGCCTTTCTAATGAGCAGTTCTTC. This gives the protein CAIGGGLSNEQFF.

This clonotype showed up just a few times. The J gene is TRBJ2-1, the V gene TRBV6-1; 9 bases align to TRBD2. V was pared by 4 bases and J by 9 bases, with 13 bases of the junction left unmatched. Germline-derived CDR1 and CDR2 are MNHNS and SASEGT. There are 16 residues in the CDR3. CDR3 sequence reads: CASSARGAGGLREQFF. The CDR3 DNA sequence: TGTGCCAGCAGTGCCCGAGGGGCGGGGGGGCTTCGTGAGCAGTTCTTC.

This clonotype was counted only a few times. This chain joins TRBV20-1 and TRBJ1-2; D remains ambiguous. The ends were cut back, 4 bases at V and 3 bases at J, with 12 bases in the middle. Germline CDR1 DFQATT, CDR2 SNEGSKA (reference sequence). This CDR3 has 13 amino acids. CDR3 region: CSAKKYADYGYTF. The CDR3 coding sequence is TGCAGTGCTAAAAAGTACGCAGACTATGGCTACACCTTC.

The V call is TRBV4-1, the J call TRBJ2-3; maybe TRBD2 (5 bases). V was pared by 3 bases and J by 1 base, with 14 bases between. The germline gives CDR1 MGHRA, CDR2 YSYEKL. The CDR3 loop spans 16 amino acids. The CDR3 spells CASSQTPGSRTDTQYF. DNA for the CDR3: TGCGCCAGCAGCCAGACCCCGGGATCTCGCACAGATACGCAGTATTTT.

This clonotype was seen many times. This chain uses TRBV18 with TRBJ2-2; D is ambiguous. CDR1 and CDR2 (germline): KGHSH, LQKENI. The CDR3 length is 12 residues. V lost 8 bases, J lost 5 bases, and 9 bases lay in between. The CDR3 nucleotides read TGTGCCAGCAGTACAGCGACCGGGGAGCTGTTTTTT. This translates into CASSTATGELFF.

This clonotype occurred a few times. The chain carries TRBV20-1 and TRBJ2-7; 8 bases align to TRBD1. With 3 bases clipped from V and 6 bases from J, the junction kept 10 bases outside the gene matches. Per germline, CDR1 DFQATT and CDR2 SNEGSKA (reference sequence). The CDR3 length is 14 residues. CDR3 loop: CSASPSRGLGEQYF. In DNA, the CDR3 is TGCAGTGCTAGCCCTTCCAGGGGGCTCGGCGAGCAGTACTTC.

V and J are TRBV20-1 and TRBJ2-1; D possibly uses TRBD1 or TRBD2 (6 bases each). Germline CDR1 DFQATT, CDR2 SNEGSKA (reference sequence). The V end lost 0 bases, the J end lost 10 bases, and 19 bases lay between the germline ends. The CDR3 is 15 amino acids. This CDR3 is CSARDHLGGGLEQFF. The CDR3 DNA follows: TGCAGTGCTAGAGACCACCTCGGGGGCGGCTTGGAGCAGTTCTTC.

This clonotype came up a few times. The chain's CDR3 is CSARGTGTGAHEQYF. In DNA form, the CDR3 reads TGCAGTGCTAGGGGAACCGGGACAGGGGCCCACGAGCAGTACTTC. This chain uses TRBV20-1 with TRBJ2-7; 10 bases are shared with TRBD1. Unmatched junction bases numbered 10, after V lost 3 bases and J lost 5 bases. This CDR3 contains 15 residues. The germline gives CDR1 DFQATT, CDR2 SNEGSKA (reference sequence).

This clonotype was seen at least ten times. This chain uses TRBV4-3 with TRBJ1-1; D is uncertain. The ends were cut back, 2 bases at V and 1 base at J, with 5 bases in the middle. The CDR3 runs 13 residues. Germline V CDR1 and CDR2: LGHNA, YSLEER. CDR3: CASSQLKNTEAFF. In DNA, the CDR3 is TGCGCCAGCAGCCAACTGAAGAACACTGAAGCTTTCTTT.

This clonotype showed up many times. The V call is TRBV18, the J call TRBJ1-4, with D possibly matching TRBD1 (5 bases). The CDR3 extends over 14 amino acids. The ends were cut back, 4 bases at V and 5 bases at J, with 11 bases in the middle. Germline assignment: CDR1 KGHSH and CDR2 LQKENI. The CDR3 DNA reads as TGTGCCAGCTCACTAAGACAGAAAAATGAAAAACTGTTTTTT. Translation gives CASSLRQKNEKLFF.

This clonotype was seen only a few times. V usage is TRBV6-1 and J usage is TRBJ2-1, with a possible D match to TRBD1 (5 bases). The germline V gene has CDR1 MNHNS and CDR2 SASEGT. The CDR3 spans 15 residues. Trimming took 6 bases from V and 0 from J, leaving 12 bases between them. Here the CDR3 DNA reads TGTGCCAGCAGCCCAGACAGTCTCTCCTACAATGAGCAGTTCTTC. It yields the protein CASSPDSLSYNEQFF.

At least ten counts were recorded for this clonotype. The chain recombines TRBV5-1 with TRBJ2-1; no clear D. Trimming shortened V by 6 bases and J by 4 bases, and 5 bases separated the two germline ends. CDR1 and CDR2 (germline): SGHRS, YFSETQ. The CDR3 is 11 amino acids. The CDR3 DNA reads TGCGCCAGCACCGTATACAATGAGCAGTTCTTC. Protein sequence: CASTVYNEQFF. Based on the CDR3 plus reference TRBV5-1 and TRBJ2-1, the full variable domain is KAGVTQTPRYLIKTRGQQVTLSCSPISGHRSVSWYQQTPGQGLQFLFEYFSETQRNKGNFPGRFSGRQFSNSRSEMNVSTLELGDSALYLCASTVYNEQFFGPGTRLTVL.

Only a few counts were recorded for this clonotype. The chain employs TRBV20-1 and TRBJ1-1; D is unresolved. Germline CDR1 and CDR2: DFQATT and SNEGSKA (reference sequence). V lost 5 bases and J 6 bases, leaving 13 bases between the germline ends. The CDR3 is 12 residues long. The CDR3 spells CSAPDMVSEAFF. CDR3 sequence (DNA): TGCAGTGCTCCTGACATGGTATCTGAAGCTTTCTTT.

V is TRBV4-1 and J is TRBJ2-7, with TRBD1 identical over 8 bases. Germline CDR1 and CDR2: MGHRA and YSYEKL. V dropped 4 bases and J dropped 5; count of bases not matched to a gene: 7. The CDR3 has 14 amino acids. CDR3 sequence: CASSPRTGSNEQYF. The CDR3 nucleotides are TGCGCCAGCAGCCCTAGGACAGGGTCCAACGAGCAGTACTTC.

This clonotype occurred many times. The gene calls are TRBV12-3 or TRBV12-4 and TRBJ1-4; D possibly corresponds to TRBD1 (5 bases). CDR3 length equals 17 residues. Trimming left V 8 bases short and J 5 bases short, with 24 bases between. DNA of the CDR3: TGTGCCAGCTCGGAGGAGGGGTGGGAGGCCGCCAATGAAAAACTGTTTTTT. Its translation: CASSEEGWEAANEKLFF.

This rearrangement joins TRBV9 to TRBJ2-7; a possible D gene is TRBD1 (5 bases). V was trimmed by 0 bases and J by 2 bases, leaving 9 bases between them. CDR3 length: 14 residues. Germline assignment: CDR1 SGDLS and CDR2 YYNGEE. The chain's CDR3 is CASSVEGRAYEQYF. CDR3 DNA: TGTGCCAGCAGCGTAGAGGGCAGGGCCTACGAGCAGTACTTC.

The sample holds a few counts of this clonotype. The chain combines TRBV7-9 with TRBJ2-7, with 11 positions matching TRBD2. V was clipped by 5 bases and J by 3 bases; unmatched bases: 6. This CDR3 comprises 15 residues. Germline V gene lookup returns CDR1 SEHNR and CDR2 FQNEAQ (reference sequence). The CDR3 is CASSRSGGAVYEQYF. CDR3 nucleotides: TGTGCCAGCAGCCGTAGCGGGGGGGCCGTCTACGAGCAGTACTTC.

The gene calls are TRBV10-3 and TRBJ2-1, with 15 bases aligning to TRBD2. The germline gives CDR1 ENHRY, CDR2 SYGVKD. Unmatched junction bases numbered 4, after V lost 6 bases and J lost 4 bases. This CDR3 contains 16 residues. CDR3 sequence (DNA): TGTGCCATCAGCGCCGGGACTAGCGGGGGGTACAATGAGCAGTTCTTC. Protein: CAISAGTSGGYNEQFF.

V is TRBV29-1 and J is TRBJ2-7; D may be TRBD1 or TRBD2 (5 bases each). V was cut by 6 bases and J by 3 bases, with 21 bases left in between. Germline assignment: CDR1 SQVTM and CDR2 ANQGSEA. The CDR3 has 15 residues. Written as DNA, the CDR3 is TGCAGCGTCAAAGACACCGGGACGGACGACTACGAGCAGTACTTC. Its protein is CSVKDTGTDDYEQYF.

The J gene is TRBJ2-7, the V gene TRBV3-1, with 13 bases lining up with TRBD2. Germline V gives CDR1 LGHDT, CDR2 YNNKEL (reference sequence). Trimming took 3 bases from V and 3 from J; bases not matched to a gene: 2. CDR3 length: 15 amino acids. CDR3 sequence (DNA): TGTGCCAGCAGCCACTGGACTAGCGGGAGCTACGAGCAGTACTTC. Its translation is CASSHWTSGSYEQYF.

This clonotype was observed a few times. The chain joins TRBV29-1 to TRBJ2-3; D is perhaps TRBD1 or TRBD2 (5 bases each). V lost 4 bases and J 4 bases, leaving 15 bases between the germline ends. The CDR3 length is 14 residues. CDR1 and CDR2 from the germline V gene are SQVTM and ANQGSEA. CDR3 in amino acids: CSVAGTLRADTQYF. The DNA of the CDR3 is TGCAGCGTTGCTGGGACCCTGAGGGCAGATACGCAGTATTTT.

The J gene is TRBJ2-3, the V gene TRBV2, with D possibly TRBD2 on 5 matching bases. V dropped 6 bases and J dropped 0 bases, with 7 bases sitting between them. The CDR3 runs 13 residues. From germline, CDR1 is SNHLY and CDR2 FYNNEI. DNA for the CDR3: TGTGCCAGCAGGGGAGACAGCACAGATACGCAGTATTTT. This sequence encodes CASRGDSTDTQYF.

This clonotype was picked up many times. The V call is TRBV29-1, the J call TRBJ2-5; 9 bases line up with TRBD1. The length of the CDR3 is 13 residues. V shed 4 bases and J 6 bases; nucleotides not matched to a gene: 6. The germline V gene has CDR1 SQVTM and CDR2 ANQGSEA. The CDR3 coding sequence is TGCAGCGTTGTCGACAGGGGGATGCAGACCCAGTACTTC. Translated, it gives CSVVDRGMQTQYF.

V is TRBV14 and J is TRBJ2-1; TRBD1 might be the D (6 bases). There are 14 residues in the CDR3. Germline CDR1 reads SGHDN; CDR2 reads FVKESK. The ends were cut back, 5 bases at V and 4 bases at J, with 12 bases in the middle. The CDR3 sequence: CASSDRDTYNEQFF. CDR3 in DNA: TGTGCCAGCAGCGACCGGGACACGTACAATGAGCAGTTCTTC.

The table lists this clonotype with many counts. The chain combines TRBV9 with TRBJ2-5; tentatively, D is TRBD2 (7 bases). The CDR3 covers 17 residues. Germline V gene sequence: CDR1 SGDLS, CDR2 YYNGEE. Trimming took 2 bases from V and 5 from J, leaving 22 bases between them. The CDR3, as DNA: TGTGCCAGCAGCGTCTGGGCGGGGGCCCAGTTGGGGGAGACCCAGTACTTC. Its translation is CASSVWAGAQLGETQYF.

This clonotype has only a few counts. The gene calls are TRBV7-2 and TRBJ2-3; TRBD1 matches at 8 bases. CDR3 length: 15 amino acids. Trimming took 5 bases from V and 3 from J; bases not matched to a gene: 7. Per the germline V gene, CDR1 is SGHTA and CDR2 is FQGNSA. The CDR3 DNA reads TGTGCCAGCAGCCAAGACAGGGGAAGAACAGATACGCAGTATTTT. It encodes CASSQDRGRTDTQYF.